This T cell receptor (beta chain) was identified in a study of metastatic and nonmetastatic thyroid tumors. Background on the study: A comparison of repertoires was made across blood and tumor or nodule tissue from malignant and benign thyroid patients.

Study-wide results and limits: TCR beta diversity was reportedly significantly higher in malignant thyroid tumors than benign nodules, in blood and tumor.

The CDR3 runs 14 residues. The germline V and J ends were trimmed by 1 base and 1 base, with 8 bases remaining between them. Germline CDR1 is SGHNT and CDR2 is YYREEE (reference sequence). Not a single patient had been given any form of treatment at any point before undergoing thyroid surgery. At least ten counts were recorded for this clone. Its antigen is unknown. As originally analysed: Differences in CDR3 between clinicopathological groups were drawn on to build a classifier intended to discriminate distant-metastatic papillary thyroid cancer patients. TCRdb re-clonotyped the PCR reads via MiXCR. The V and J calls and clone size are TCRdb's, not the authors'. The sample lists approximately 50,000 clones; roughly 22% were seen once.

This sequence originates from a female donor with papillary thyroid cancer or a benign thyroid nodule (not recorded which). Some clones in this sample may be carry-over from other donors' samples. The sequencing sample was made of blood. The rearrangement joins TRBV5-4 to TRBJ1-2; D remains unclear. The CDR3 DNA reads TGTGCCAGCAGCTTGAAGCTCGGTAACTATGGCTACACCTTC. It encodes CASSLKLGNYGYTF.